Below, one T cell receptor (beta chain) is given with its context. The sample comes from a study of T cell responses to AZD1222 COVID-19 vaccine. With 2 bases clipped from V and 6 bases from J, the junction kept 5 bases outside the gene matches. This CDR3 contains 14 residues. CDR1 is SGHNT and CDR2 is YYREEE in the germline V gene (reference sequence). Some clones are missing from TCRdb's copy, which holds only in-frame ones; the method was immunoSEQ multiplex PCR. The data contain about 160,000 clones, 91% of them singletons. This chain connects TRBV5-4 to TRBJ2-7, with 10 nucleotides matching TRBD2. This sequence originates from an adult in good health. Sequences were derived from peripheral blood, sampled on day 0 of AZD1222 vaccination. The CDR3 region is CASSFSGGAFEQYF. The CDR3 nucleotides read TGTGCCAGCAGCTTCAGCGGGGGGGCATTCGAGCAGTACTTC.